The 9 T cell receptor beta chains below come from one sample, sequenced in a study of blood T cell repertoires in COVID-19. Some clones are missing from TCRdb's copy, which holds only in-frame ones; the method was immunoSEQ multiplex PCR. Of some 190,000 clones in the sample, around 84% were seen once. Sequenced input: peripheral blood. The receptor set was obtained from a human donor in a cohort sampled during active COVID-19.

This clone turned up a few times. The identical CDR3 is also encoded by other nucleotide sequences in the sample. This rearrangement joins TRBV30 to TRBJ1-5; the D is unclear. V lost 0 bases and J lost 1, with 4 bases in between. The CDR3 covers 13 residues. Germline loops: CDR1 GTSNPN, CDR2 SVGIG (reference sequence). This CDR3 reads CAWSVLSNQPQHF. CDR3 DNA sequence: TGTGCCTGGAGTGTACTGAGCAATCAGCCCCAGCATTTT. Together with reference TRBV30 and TRBJ1-5, the CDR3 gives the full variable domain: SQTIHQWPATLVQPVGSPLSLECTVEGTSNPNLYWYRQAAGRGLQLLFYSVGIGQISSEVPQNLSASRPQDRQFILSSKKLLLSDSGFYLCAWSVLSNQPQHFGDGTRLSIL.

The chain couples TRBV5-6 to TRBJ2-7, with 7 bases lining up with TRBD1. Unmatched junction bases numbered 4, after V lost 2 bases and J lost 8 bases. The CDR3 consists of 12 residues. CDR1 and CDR2 from the germline V gene are SGHDT and YYEEEE. The CDR3 is CASSLQQGKQYV. For the CDR3, the DNA is TGTGCCAGCAGCTTACAACAGGGGAAGCAGTACGTC.

The chain uses TRBV4-1 and TRBJ1-1, with D perhaps TRBD1 (5 bases). CDR3 length: 13 amino acids. V was pared by 4 bases and J by 5 bases, with 11 bases between. CDR1 and CDR2 (germline): MGHRA, YSYEKL. The CDR3 DNA reads as TGCGCCAGCAGCCTCACCGGGGGGACTGAAGCTTTCTTT. Amino acids: CASSLTGGTEAFF.

This clone was counted a few times. The chain joins TRBV6-2 or TRBV6-3 to TRBJ1-2; D unresolved. CDR1 is MNHEY, CDR2 SVGEGT, per germline. This CDR3 contains 15 residues. With 2 bases removed from V and 2 bases from J, the gap between germline ends came to 12 bases. The CDR3 DNA sequence: TGTGCCAGCAGTTACGGTGACACTGGGAACTATGGCTACACCTTC. Amino acid sequence: CASSYGDTGNYGYTF.

The chain recombines TRBV23-1 with TRBJ2-3, with D perhaps matching TRBD2 (5 bases). TRBV23-1 counts as an open reading frame of uncertain function. The CDR3 totals 13 residues. Trimming removed 8 bases at V and 5 bases at J, with 14 bases between. The CDR3 region has the DNA TGCGCCAGCGGTGGCGGGTCTGAAGATACGCAGTATTTT. Its translation is CASGGGSEDTQYF.

This clone was observed a handful of times. CDR3 sequence: CASSSRDRTYGYTF. The CDR3 DNA sequence: TGTGCCAGCAGCTCGCGGGACAGAACTTATGGCTACACCTTC. The chain has TRBV7-9 and TRBJ1-2; 7 bases are shared with TRBD1. The CDR3 is made up of 14 amino acids. The germline CDR1 and CDR2 sequences are SEHNR and FQNEAQ (reference sequence). The ends lost 4 bases at V and 5 bases at J; junction bases unmatched: 7.

The chain links TRBV6-5 to TRBJ1-5; the D gene is possibly TRBD1 (6 bases). CDR3 length: 15 residues. Trimming took 6 bases from V and 3 from J, leaving 15 bases between them. Germline CDR1 is MNHEY and CDR2 is SVGAGI. CDR3 sequence reads: CASSTQTGVNQPQHF. Written as DNA, the CDR3 is TGTGCCAGCAGCACGCAGACAGGAGTCAATCAGCCCCAGCATTTT.

V gene TRBV6-5 combines with J gene TRBJ1-5; D is perhaps TRBD1 (5 bases). Deletions cut 7 bases from V and 7 bases from J, with 17 bases between. There are 14 residues in the CDR3. CDR1 is MNHEY, CDR2 SVGAGI, per germline. The CDR3 protein is CASMLGGGSQPQHF. CDR3 nucleotides: TGTGCCAGCATGCTCGGGGGGGGATCCCAGCCCCAGCATTTT.

The gene calls are TRBV25-1 and TRBJ2-5; 8 bases map to TRBD1. Germline V CDR1 and CDR2: MGHDK, SYGVNS. Unmatched junction bases numbered 4, after V lost 3 bases and J lost 1 base. The CDR3 consists of 15 residues. The CDR3 reads CASSDPRGRQETQYF. DNA of the CDR3: TGTGCCAGCAGTGACCCCAGGGGGCGCCAAGAGACCCAGTACTTC.